The rows below give T cell receptor beta chains drawn from one sample of a study of blood T cell repertoires in COVID-19. Sequenced by immunoSEQ multiplex PCR; TCRdb stores in-frame clones only, minus some. The sample has roughly 100,000 clones; around nine tenths are singletons. The sequenced sample consisted of peripheral blood. The receptors here all came from a woman over 75 in a cohort sampled during active COVID-19. The CDR3 runs from the conserved cysteine through the conserved F or W. Each record gives: V gene, clone size, D gene, J gene, CDR3 DNA, CDR3 protein. D genes are given only for firm matches. Rows may omit the clone size; those that give it use once, few, many or a size class.

TRBV4-1	.	.	TRBJ1-6	TGCGCCAGCAGCCAAGAATCGAGAGGACACTCAAATTCACCCCTCCACTTT	CASSQESRGHSNSPLHF
TRBV25-1	.	TRBD1	TRBJ2-7	TGTGCCAGCAGTGATTTGGGACAGGGAGGTTGGAACTACGAGCAGTACTTC	CASSDLGQGGWNYEQYF
TRBV5-1	.	.	TRBJ2-5	TGCGCCAGCAGCTTGAACCAGGGCCCGTACCAAGAGACCCAGTACTTC	CASSLNQGPYQETQYF
TRBV27	once	.	TRBJ2-1	TGTGCCAGCAGTGAGTACAATGAGCAGTTCTTC	CASSEYNEQFF
TRBV29-1	.	TRBD1	TRBJ1-5	TGCAGCGTTGCCCTAGGGACAGGGAATCAGCCCCAGCATTTT	CSVALGTGNQPQHF
TRBV19	.	.	TRBJ1-6	TGTGCCAGTACGCCGGGACTTTATAATTCACCCCTCCACTTT	CASTPGLYNSPLHF
TRBV6-1	.	.	TRBJ1-1	TGTGCCAGCAGTGAAGGCTTTTTGGTAGCTGAAGCTTTCTTT	CASSEGFLVAEAFF
TRBV24-1	.	.	TRBJ2-3	TGTGCCACCAGCGAAACTGGTAGGGGGGGGGTACTCGAGAGACGCACAGATACGCAGTATTTT	CATSETGRGGVLERRTDTQYF
TRBV18	.	.	TRBJ2-7	TGTGCCAGCTCACCCGGAGGGTCCATCTCCTACGAGCAGTACTTC	CASSPGGSISYEQYF
TRBV24-1	.	TRBD1	TRBJ2-1	TGTGCCACCAGTGACCCCGGGACAGGGGCCAATGAGCAGTTCTTC	CATSDPGTGANEQFF
TRBV3-1/TRBV3-2	.	.	TRBJ2-3	TGTGCCAGCAGTCCATTGGGGGGTTCAGCAGATACGCAGTATTTT	CASSPLGGSADTQYF
TRBV6-6	.	.	TRBJ2-1	TGTGCCAGCCGACCGGAGGGATGGGACAATGAGCAGTTCTTC	CASRPEGWDNEQFF